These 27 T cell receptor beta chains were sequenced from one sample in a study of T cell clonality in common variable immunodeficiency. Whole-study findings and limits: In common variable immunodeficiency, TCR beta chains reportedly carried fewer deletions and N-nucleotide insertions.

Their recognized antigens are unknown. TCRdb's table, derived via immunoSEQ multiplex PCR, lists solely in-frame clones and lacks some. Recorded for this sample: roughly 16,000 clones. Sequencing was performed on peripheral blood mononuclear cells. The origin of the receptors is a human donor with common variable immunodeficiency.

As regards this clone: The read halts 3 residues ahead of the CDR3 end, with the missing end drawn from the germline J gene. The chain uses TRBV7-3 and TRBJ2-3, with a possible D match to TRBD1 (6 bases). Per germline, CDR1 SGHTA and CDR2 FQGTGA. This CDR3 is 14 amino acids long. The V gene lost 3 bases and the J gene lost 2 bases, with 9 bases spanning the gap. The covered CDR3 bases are TGTGCCAGCAGCTTGCAGGGGACCACAGATACG. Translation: CASSLQGTTDT. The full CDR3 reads CASSLQGTTDTQYF.

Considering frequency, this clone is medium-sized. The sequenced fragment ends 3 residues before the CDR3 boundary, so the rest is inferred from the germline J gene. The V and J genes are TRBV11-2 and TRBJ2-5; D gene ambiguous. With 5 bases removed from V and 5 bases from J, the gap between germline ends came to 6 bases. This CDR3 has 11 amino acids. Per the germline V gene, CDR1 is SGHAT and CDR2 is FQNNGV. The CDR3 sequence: CASSPRETQYF. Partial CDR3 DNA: TGTGCCAGCAGCCCAAGGGAGACC.

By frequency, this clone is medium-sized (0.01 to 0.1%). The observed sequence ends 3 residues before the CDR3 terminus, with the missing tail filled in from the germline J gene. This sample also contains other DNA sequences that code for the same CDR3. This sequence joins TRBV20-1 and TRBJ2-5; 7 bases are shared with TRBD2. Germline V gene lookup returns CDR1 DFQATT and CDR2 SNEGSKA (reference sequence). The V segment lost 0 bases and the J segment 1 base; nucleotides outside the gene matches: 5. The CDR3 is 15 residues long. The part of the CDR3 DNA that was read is TGCAGTGCTAGAGAGGGGGGAGGGCCCCAAGAGACC. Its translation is CSAREGGGPQET. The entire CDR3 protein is CSAREGGGPQETQYF.

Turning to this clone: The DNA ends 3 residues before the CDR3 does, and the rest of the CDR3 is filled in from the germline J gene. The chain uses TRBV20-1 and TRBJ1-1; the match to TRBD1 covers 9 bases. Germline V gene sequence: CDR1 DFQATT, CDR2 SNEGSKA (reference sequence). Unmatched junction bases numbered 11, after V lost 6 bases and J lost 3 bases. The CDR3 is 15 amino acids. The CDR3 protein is CSAERTGEIHTEAFF. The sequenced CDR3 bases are TGCAGTGCGGAAAGGACAGGGGAGATACACACTGAA.

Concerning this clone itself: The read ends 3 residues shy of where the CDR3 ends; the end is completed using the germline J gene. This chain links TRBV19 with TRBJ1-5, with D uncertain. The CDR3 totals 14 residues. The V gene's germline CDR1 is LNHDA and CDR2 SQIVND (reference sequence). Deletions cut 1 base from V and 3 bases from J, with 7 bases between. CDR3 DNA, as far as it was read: TGTGCCAGTAGTATAGCGCAGGACAATCAGCCC. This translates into CASSIAQDNQP. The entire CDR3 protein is CASSIAQDNQPQHF.

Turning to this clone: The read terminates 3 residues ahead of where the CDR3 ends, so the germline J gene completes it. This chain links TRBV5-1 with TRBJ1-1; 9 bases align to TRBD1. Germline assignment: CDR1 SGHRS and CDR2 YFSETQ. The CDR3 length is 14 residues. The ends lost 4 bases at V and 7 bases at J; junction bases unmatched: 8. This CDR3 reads CASSVTGGTGEAFF. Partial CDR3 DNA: TGCGCCAGCAGCGTAACAGGGGGCACGGGTGAA.

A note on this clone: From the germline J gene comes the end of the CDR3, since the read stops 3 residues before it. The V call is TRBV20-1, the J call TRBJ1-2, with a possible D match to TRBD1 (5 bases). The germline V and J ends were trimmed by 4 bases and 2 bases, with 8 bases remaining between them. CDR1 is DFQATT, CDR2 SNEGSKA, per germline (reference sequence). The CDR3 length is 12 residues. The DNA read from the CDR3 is TGCAGTGCTAAGACAGAAAACTATGGC. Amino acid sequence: CSAKTENYG. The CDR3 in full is CSAKTENYGYTF.

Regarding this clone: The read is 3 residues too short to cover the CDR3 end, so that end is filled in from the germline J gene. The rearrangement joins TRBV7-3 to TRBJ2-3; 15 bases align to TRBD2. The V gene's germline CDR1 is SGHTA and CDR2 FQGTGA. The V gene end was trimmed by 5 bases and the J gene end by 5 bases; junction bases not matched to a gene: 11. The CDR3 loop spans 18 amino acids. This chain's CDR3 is CASSSRPGLAGGRDTQYF. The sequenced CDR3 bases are TGTGCCAGCAGCAGCCGCCCGGGACTAGCGGGAGGTAGAGATACG. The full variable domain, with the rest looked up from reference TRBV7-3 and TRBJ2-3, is GAGVSQTPSNKVTEKGKYVELRCDPISGHTALYWYRQSLGQGPEFLIYFQGTGAADDSGLPNDRFFAVRPEGSVSTLKIQRTERGDSAVYLCASSSRPGLAGGRDTQYFGPGTRLTVL.

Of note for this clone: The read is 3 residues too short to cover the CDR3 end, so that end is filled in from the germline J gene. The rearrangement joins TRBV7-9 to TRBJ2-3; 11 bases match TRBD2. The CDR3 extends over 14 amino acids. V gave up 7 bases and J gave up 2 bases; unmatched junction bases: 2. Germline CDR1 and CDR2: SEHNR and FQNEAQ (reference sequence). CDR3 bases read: TGTGCCAGCAAGACTAGCGGGGACACAGATACG. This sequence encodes CASKTSGDTDT. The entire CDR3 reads CASKTSGDTDTQYF.

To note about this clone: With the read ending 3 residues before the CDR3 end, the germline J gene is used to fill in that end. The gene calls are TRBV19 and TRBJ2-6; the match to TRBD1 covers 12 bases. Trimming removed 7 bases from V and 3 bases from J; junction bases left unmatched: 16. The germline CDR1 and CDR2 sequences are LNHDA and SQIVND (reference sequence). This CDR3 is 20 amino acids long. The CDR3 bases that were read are TGTGCCAGTACCCATTACGGTCCGGGACAGGGGGCAAGTGGGGCCAACGTC. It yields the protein CASTHYGPGQGASGANV. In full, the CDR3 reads CASTHYGPGQGASGANVLTF.

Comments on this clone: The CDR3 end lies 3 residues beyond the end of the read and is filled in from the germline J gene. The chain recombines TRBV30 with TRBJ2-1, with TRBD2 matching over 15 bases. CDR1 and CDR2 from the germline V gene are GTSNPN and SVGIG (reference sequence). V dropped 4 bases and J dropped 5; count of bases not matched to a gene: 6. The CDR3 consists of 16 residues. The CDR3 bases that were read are TGTGCCTGGACACCGGGACTAGCGGGAGGAAACAATGAG. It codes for CAWTPGLAGGNNE. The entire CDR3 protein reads CAWTPGLAGGNNEQFF.

CDR3 bases read: TGTGCCTGGGGACGAGACAGATACGAG. It codes for CAWGRDRYE. The complete CDR3 sequence is CAWGRDRYEQYF. V gene TRBV30 combines with J gene TRBJ2-7, with D possibly matching TRBD1 (5 bases). Coverage ceases 3 residues before the CDR3 finishes, and the germline J gene fills in the end. The CDR3 covers 12 residues. V was clipped by 5 bases and J by 4 bases, with 12 bases between them. CDR1 GTSNPN and CDR2 SVGIG come from the germline V gene (reference sequence).

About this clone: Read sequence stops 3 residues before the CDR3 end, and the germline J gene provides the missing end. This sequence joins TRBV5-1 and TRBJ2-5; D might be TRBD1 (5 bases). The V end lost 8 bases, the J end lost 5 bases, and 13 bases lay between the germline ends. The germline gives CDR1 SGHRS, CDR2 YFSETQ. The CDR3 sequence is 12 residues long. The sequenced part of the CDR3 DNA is TGCGCCAGTAAAGTAGGGGCGGAGACC. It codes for CASKVGAET. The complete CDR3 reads CASKVGAETQYF.

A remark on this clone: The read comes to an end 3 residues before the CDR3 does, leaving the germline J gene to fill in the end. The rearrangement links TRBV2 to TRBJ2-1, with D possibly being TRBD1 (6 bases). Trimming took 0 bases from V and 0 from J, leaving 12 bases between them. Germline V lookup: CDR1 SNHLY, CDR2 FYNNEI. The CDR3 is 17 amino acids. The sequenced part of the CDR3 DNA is TGTGCCAGCAGTGAAGCGTTGGACAGCATCTCCTACAATGAG. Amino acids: CASSEALDSISYNE. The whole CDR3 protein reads CASSEALDSISYNEQFF.

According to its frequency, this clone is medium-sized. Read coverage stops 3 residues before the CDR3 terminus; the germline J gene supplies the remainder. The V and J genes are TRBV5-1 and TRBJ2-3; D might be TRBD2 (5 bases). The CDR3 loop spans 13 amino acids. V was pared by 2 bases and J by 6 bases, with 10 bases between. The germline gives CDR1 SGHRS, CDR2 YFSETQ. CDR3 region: CASSFPGMDTQYF. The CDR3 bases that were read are TGCGCCAGCAGCTTCCCGGGGATGGATACG.

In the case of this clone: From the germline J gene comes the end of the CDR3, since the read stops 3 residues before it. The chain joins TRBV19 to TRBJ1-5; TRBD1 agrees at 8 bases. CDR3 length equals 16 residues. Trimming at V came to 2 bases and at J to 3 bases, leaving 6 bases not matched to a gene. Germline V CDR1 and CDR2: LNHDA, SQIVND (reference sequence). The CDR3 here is CASSISGQVYNQPQHF. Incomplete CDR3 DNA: TGTGCCAGTAGTATATCGGGACAGGTTTACAATCAGCCC.

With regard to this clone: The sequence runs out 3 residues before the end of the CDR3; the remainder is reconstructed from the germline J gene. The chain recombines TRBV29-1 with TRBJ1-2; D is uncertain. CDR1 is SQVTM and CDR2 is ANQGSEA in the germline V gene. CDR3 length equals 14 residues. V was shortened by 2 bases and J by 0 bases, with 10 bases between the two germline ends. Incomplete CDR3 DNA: TGCAGCGTTGAAAGTCTAGACTCTAACTATGGC. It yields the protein CSVESLDSNYG. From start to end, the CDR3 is CSVESLDSNYGYTF.

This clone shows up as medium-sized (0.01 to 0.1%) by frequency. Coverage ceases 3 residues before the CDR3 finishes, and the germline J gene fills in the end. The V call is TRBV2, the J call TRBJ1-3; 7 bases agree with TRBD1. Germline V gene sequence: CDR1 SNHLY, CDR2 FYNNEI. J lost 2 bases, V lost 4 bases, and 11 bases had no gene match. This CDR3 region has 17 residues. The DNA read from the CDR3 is TGTGCCAGCAGTGGCGACCTAACAGGGGTTGCTGGAAACACC. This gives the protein CASSGDLTGVAGNT. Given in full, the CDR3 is CASSGDLTGVAGNTIYF.

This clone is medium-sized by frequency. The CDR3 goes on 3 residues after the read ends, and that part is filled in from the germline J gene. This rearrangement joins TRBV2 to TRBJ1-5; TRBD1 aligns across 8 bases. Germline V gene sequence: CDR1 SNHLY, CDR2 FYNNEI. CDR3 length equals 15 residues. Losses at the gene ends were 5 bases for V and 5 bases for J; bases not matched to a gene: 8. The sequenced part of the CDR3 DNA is TGTGCCAGCAGTCCCGGGACAGGTGAGGATCAGCCC. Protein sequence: CASSPGTGEDQP. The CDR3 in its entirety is CASSPGTGEDQPQHF. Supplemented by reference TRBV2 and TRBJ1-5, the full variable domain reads EPEVTQTPSHQVTQMGQEVILRCVPISNHLYFYWYRQILGQKVEFLVSFYNNEISEKSEIFDDQFSVERPDGSNFTLKIRSTKLEDSAMYFCASSPGTGEDQPQHFGDGTRLSIL.

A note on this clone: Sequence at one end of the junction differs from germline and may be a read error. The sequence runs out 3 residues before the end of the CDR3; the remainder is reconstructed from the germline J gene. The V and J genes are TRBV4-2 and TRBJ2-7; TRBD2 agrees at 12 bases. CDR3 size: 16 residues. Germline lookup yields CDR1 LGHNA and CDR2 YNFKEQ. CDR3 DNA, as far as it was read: TGCGCCAGCAGCCAAGCGACTAGCGGGGGTCGATACGAG. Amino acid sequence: CASSQATSGGRYE. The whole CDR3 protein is CASSQATSGGRYEQYF.

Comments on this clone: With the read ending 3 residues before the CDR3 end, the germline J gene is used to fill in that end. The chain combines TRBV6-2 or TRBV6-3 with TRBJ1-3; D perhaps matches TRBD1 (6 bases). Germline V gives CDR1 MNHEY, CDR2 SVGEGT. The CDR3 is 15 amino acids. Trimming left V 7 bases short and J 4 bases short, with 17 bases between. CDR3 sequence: CASIQTGITGNTIYF. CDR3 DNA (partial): TGTGCCAGCATCCAAACAGGGATAACGGGAAACACC.

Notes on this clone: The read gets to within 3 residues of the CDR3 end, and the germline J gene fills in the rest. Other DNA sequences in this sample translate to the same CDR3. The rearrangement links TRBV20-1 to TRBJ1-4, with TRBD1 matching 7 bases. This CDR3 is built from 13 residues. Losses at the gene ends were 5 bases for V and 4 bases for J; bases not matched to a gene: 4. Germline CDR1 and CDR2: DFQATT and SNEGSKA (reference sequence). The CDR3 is CSARTGLNEKLFF. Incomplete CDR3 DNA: TGCAGTGCTCGGACAGGCCTTAATGAAAAA.

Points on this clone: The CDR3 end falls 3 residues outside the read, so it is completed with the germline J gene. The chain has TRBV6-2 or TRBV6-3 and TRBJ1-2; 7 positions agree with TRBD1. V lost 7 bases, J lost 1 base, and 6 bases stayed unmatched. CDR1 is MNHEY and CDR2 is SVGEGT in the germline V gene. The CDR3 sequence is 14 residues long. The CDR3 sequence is CASTRDRNNYGYTF. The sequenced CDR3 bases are TGTGCCAGCACCAGGGACAGAAATAACTATGGC.

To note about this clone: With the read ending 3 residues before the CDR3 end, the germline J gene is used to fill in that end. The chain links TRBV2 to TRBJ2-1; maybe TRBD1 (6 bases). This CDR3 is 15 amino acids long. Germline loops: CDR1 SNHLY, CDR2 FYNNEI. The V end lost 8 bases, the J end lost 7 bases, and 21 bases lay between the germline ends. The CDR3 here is CASLGQTWMRNEQFF. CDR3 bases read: TGTGCCAGCCTCGGACAGACTTGGATGAGGAATGAG.

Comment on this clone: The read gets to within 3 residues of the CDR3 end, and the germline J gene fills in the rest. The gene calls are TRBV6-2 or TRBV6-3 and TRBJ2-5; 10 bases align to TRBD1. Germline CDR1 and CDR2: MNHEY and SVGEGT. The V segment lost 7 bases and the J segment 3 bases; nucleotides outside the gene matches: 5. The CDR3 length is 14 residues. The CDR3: CASTPGTGEETQYF. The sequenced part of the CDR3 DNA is TGTGCCAGCACACCCGGGACAGGGGAAGAGACC.

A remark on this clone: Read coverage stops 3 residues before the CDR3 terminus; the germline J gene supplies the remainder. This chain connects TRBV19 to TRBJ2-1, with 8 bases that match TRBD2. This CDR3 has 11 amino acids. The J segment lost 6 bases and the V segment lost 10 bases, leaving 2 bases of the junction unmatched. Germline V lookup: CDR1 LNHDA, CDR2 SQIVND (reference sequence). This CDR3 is CAIGGGNEQFF. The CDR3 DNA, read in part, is TGTGCCATCGGGGGGGGCAATGAG. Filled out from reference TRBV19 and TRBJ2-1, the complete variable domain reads DGGITQSPKYLFRKEGQNVTLSCEQNLNHDAMYWYRQDPGQGLRLIYYSQIVNDFQKGDIAEGYSVSREKKESFPLTVTSAQKNPTAFYLCAIGGGNEQFFGPGTRLTVL.

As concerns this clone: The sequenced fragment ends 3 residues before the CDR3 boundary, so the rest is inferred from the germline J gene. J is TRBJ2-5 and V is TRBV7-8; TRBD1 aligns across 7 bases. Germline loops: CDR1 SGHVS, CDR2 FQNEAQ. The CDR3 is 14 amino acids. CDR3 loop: CASSSLGAGGTQYF. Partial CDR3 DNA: TGTGCCAGCAGCTCCTTGGGGGCAGGGGGTACC.